The 16 T cell receptor beta chains below come from one sample, sequenced in a study of identical twins. TCRdb re-called the 5' RACE reads through MiXCR, storing one row per CDR3 protein. Of 350,000 to 400,000 distinct CDR3 sequences listed, 7% to 9.5% are singletons. Sequenced sample: naive T cells sorted from blood. These receptors came from a woman in her 50s in good health.

This clonotype was picked up many times. The rearrangement uses TRBV12-3 or TRBV12-4 and TRBJ2-6; D may be TRBD2 (6 bases). This CDR3 is 16 amino acids long. The ends were cut back, 4 bases at V and 2 bases at J, with 12 bases in the middle. Here the CDR3 DNA reads TGTGCCAGCAGTTCCTCCCCGGGGGCTGGGGCCAACGTCCTGACTTTC. This codes for CASSSSPGAGANVLTF.

This clonotype was detected many times. This chain uses TRBV28 with TRBJ2-3; D perhaps matches TRBD2 (6 bases). CDR1 and CDR2 (germline): MDHEN, SYDVKM. This CDR3 has 12 residues. The ends were cut back, 6 bases at V and 8 bases at J, with 12 bases in the middle. CDR3 bases: TGTGCCAGCAGATCCGGGACTGTTACGCAGTATTTT. Amino acid sequence: CASRSGTVTQYF. The full variable domain, in which reference TRBV28 and TRBJ2-3 provide the parts outside the CDR3, is DVKVTQSSRYLVKRTGEKVFLECVQDMDHENMFWYRQDPGLGLRLIYFSYDVKMKEKGDIPEGYSVSREKKERFSLILESASTNQTSMYLCASRSGTVTQYFGPGTRLTVL.

Only a few counts were recorded for this clonotype. The chain joins TRBV5-1 to TRBJ2-2; 11 bases are shared with TRBD2. CDR1 is SGHRS and CDR2 is YFSETQ in the germline V gene. Trimming cost V 7 bases and J 2 bases; bases outside gene matches: 7. The CDR3 extends over 16 amino acids. CDR3 sequence: CASSAGTSGNTGELFF. In nucleotides, the CDR3 is TGCGCCAGCTCAGCCGGGACTAGCGGAAACACCGGGGAGCTGTTTTTT. Full variable domain (outside the CDR3, taken from reference TRBV5-1 and TRBJ2-2): KAGVTQTPRYLIKTRGQQVTLSCSPISGHRSVSWYQQTPGQGLQFLFEYFSETQRNKGNFPGRFSGRQFSNSRSEMNVSTLELGDSALYLCASSAGTSGNTGELFFGEGSRLTVL.

This clonotype appeared a few times. The chain is built from TRBV12-3 or TRBV12-4 and TRBJ2-3; TRBD1 matches 8 bases. V lost 6 bases, J lost 2 bases, and 13 bases stayed unmatched. This CDR3 spans 17 amino acids. DNA for the CDR3: TGTGCCAGCAGCCCCTTGAGACAGGGGACCTCCACAGATACGCAGTATTTT. Encoded protein: CASSPLRQGTSTDTQYF.

V gene TRBV5-6 combines with J gene TRBJ2-2, with unresolved D. V gave up 0 bases and J gave up 4 bases, with 10 bases separating them. The CDR3 consists of 15 residues. Germline loops: CDR1 SGHDT, CDR2 YYEEEE. CDR3: CASSLASSRTGELFF. As DNA, the CDR3 is TGTGCCAGCAGCTTGGCCAGTTCGCGCACCGGGGAGCTGTTTTTT. Looking up the rest from reference TRBV5-6 and TRBJ2-2 gives the full variable domain: DAGVTQSPTHLIKTRGQQVTLRCSPKSGHDTVSWYQQALGQGPQFIFQYYEEEERQRGNFPDRFSGHQFPNYSSELNVNALLLGDSALYLCASSLASSRTGELFFGEGSRLTVL.

The chain links TRBV27 to TRBJ1-2; 7 bases match TRBD1. CDR1 MNHEY and CDR2 SMNVEV come from the germline V gene (reference sequence). The CDR3 spans 14 residues. The V segment lost 5 bases and the J segment 4 bases; nucleotides outside the gene matches: 7. The CDR3 protein is CASSIDRVGYGYTF. CDR3 nucleotide sequence: TGTGCCAGCAGTATCGACAGGGTAGGCTATGGCTACACCTTC.

The table lists this clonotype with many counts. V gene TRBV29-1 combines with J gene TRBJ2-1; TRBD2 is a possible D gene (6 bases). V shed 6 bases and J shed 1 base, with 16 bases lying between them. Germline lookup yields CDR1 SQVTM and CDR2 ANQGSEA. There are 15 residues in the CDR3. The CDR3 nucleotides are TGCAGCGTAGGGAGGTTGGGGGATTCCTACAATGAGCAGTTCTTC. As protein: CSVGRLGDSYNEQFF.

The chain uses TRBV6-5 and TRBJ2-3; D is perhaps TRBD2 (5 bases). The germline CDR1 and CDR2 sequences are MNHEY and SVGAGI. The CDR3 has 15 residues. Trimming shortened V by 2 bases and J by 0 bases, and 9 bases separated the two germline ends. CDR3 residues: CASSYGSGSTDTQYF. Here the CDR3 DNA reads TGTGCCAGCAGTTACGGGTCGGGGAGCACAGATACGCAGTATTTT.

The chain links TRBV12-3 or TRBV12-4 to TRBJ1-5, with no clear D. V gave up 1 base and J gave up 0 bases, with 13 bases separating them. This CDR3 region has 17 residues. The CDR3 region has the DNA TGTGCCAGCAGTTTAGGCACGGGATCGGGTAGCAATCAGCCCCAGCATTTT. It yields the protein CASSLGTGSGSNQPQHF.

The chain has TRBV24-1 and TRBJ2-2, with D hard to call. Looked up from germline, CDR1 is KGHDR and CDR2 is SFDVKD. The CDR3 has 14 residues. V was cut by 0 bases and J by 2 bases, with 3 bases left in between. CDR3 DNA: TGTGCCACCAGTGATTTGGTAAACACCGGGGAGCTGTTTTTT. Its protein is CATSDLVNTGELFF.

The V gene is TRBV2, the J gene TRBJ2-1; D is ambiguous. V dropped 2 bases and J dropped 0 bases, with 5 bases sitting between them. Germline V gene sequence: CDR1 SNHLY, CDR2 FYNNEI. The CDR3 sequence is 14 residues long. CDR3 loop: CASSEPSSYNEQFF. CDR3 nucleotide sequence: TGTGCCAGCAGTGAACCGAGCTCCTACAATGAGCAGTTCTTC. Full variable domain (rest looked up from reference TRBV2 and TRBJ2-1): EPEVTQTPSHQVTQMGQEVILRCVPISNHLYFYWYRQILGQKVEFLVSFYNNEISEKSEIFDDQFSVERPDGSNFTLKIRSTKLEDSAMYFCASSEPSSYNEQFFGPGTRLTVL.

This clonotype was found a few times. This sequence joins TRBV12-3 or TRBV12-4 and TRBJ2-3; no definite D call. Trimming removed 3 bases at V and 6 bases at J, with 13 bases between. There are 14 residues in the CDR3. The CDR3 spells CASSLVARVDTQYF. CDR3 coding DNA: TGTGCCAGCAGTTTGGTGGCCCGTGTGGATACGCAGTATTTT.

The V and J genes are TRBV10-3 and TRBJ2-6; TRBD1 might be the D (5 bases). CDR1 and CDR2 (germline): ENHRY, SYGVKD. The CDR3 has 14 amino acids. V was cut by 6 bases and J by 2 bases, with 8 bases left in between. CDR3 coding DNA: TGTGCCATCAGAGGGGTAGCTGGGGCCAACGTCCTGACTTTC. Protein: CAIRGVAGANVLTF.

This clonotype occurred a few times. The chain has TRBV29-1 and TRBJ1-3, with unresolved D. Trimming pared 4 bases from V and 4 bases from J, leaving 8 bases between. This CDR3 region has 12 residues. Germline lookup yields CDR1 SQVTM and CDR2 ANQGSEA. CDR3 sequence: CSVGGPGNTIYF. The CDR3 coding sequence is TGCAGCGTTGGAGGACCGGGAAACACCATATATTTT.

This clonotype was seen a handful of times. The rearrangement joins TRBV12-3 or TRBV12-4 to TRBJ1-6; D unclear. This CDR3 spans 15 amino acids. The V end was cut by 7 bases, the J end by 9 bases, with 19 bases between. In nucleotides, the CDR3 is TGTGCCAGCAACAATGCCGGGAGGAATATTTCACCCCTCCACTTT. Translated: CASNNAGRNISPLHF.

This chain joins TRBV30 and TRBJ2-2; D might be TRBD2 (5 bases). Per the germline V gene, CDR1 is GTSNPN and CDR2 is SVGIG (reference sequence). This CDR3 spans 13 amino acids. V shed 4 bases and J shed 1 base, with 7 bases lying between them. CDR3 bases: TGTGCCTGGACCGAGGGGAACACCGGGGAGCTGTTTTTT. Encoded protein: CAWTEGNTGELFF.